This T cell receptor beta chain derives from a study of CD8+ T cells in alopecia areata (dated by TCRdb to the late 2010s). Notes on the research overall: Treated patients were enrolled in an open-label pilot trial of oral tofacitinib, 5 to 10 mg twice daily, for moderate-to-severe alopecia areata. Tofacitinib-treated patients had biopsies at baseline and at 4 and 24 weeks of treatment, with a later scalp biopsy in several patients. Amplification of TCRbeta CDR3 regions was done by immunoSEQ multiplex PCR using 35 Vbeta forward primers and 13 Jbeta reverse primers. RNA was extracted with the PAXgene miRNA kit for fixed scalp, the miRNeasy kit for PBMCs, and the RNeasy kit for mouse skin. High-throughput TCRbeta sequencing was used to examine T cell clonal expansion in alopecia areata in both the C3H/HeJ mouse model and human patients. In humans, TCRbeta sequencing was performed on scalp tissue and on sorted CD4+ and CD8+ peripheral blood T cells from healthy controls and from patients with patchy or totalis/universalis alopecia areata. Tofacitinib was administered for 6 to 18 months, and 6 months of follow-up off drug were then conducted to assess delayed response and recurrence. Clonality in the scalp was compared among normal scalp (n=4), patchy alopecia areata scalp (n=8), and alopecia totalis/universalis scalp (n=8). What the work shows at the level of the full study, not this receptor alone: Unlike mouse skin, which is dominated by gammadelta T cells, normal human skin has resident alphabeta T cells that are also sequenced, and this complicates analysis of the scalp TCR repertoire. Compared with mice, TCR sequences shared between patients were less clear, possibly partly because of HLA diversity across the patient population. Higher clonality and more expanded CD8+ clones were observed in lesional scalp than in normal scalp, particularly in alopecia totalis/universalis, a finding suggestive of antigenic drive.

The receptor library was made with the immunoSEQ multiplex PCR assay. RNA was extracted from all samples and reverse transcribed into cDNA, which served as template for TCR sequencing. First-strand cDNA was synthesized using SuperScript III with a 2:1 mix of oligo-dT and random hexamers. A synthetic immune receptor repertoire was used to measure amplification bias, and any remaining bias was corrected computationally. On the authors' methods: After raw reads were preprocessed to remove errors, the CDR3 was defined following IMGT conventions as running from the conserved cysteine to phenylalanine. To get clonality, Shannon entropy was normalized by log2 of the number of productive unique TCRs and the result was subtracted from 1. Scalp TCRbeta sequences were cross-referenced with sorted blood CD4 and CD8 repertoires so that the CD4 or CD8 identity of scalp clones could be inferred. Not all clones reach the TCRdb copy of this immuneACCESS table, which keeps in-frame sequences only. Checked studies attribute under half of the gap to unresolved V genes and leave the rest unexplained. From that table come the V and J calls and clone size; the DNA was used to work out D and trimming. The sample table contains 170,000 or so clones; only one count was recorded for approximately 59% of them. The top ten constitute over 12% of the sample.

Sequences LNHNV (CDR1) and YYDKDF (CDR2) are obtained from the germline V gene (reference sequence). V is cut by 1 base and J by 4 bases, and the space between the germline ends is 10 bases. From cysteine to phenylalanine, the CDR3 is 14 amino acids long. Of all the DNA, just the CDR3 is kept, 42 bases in frame from base 1. Details on this clone: It has no known antigen specificity. No base qualities exist here, and no much larger clone lies one base off it.

The sample's time point label, in plain terms: baseline before oral tofacitinib. Peripheral blood and lesional scalp punch biopsies were obtained from patients with alopecia areata. After PBMCs were isolated by density centrifugation and stained for CD3, CD4 and CD8, a FACSAria was used to sort CD4+ and CD8+ T cells. The material sequenced was CD4+ T cells sorted from blood, taken at week 0. The rearrangement joined TRBV15 to TRBJ1-1; the D gene cannot be named for sure. This TCR was sampled from a human donor with alopecia areata. For the CDR3, the sequence is CATSRATEGTEAFF. In nucleotides, the sequence is TGTGCCACCAGCAGAGCGACGGAAGGCACTGAAGCTTTCTTT.